The 25 T cell receptor beta chains below come from one sample, sequenced in a study of T cell changes during pregnancy in multiple sclerosis. Sequencing was performed with immunoSEQ multiplex PCR; in TCRdb, only in-frame clones are kept and a portion is missing. Of 55,000 to 65,000 clones listed, about 88% are singletons. The sequences come from peripheral blood, collected in the first trimester of pregnancy. The receptor source for this set is a female donor in good health, enrolled as a control in a pregnancy study.

This clone was observed a handful of times. V usage is TRBV7-3 and J usage is TRBJ2-1, with 7 bases identical to TRBD2. CDR1 is SGHTA and CDR2 is FQGTGA in the germline V gene. This CDR3 has 16 amino acids. The trim removed 0 bases at V and 7 bases at J, leaving 9 bases unmatched. The CDR3 sequence is CASSLTSAGAGNEQFF. As DNA, the CDR3 is TGTGCCAGCAGCTTAACGTCCGCGGGAGCGGGTAATGAGCAGTTCTTC. The complete variable domain, with remaining parts taken from reference TRBV7-3 and TRBJ2-1, reads GAGVSQTPSNKVTEKGKYVELRCDPISGHTALYWYRQSLGQGPEFLIYFQGTGAADDSGLPNDRFFAVRPEGSVSTLKIQRTERGDSAVYLCASSLTSAGAGNEQFFGPGTRLTVL.

The V and J genes are TRBV9 and TRBJ2-7; 8 nucleotides line up with TRBD1. The CDR3 is 14 amino acids. In germline, CDR1 is SGDLS, CDR2 YYNGEE. The V segment lost 0 bases and the J segment 6 bases; nucleotides outside the gene matches: 5. CDR3 in amino acids: CASSVEDRVGEQYF. Written as DNA, the CDR3 is TGTGCCAGCAGCGTAGAGGACAGGGTAGGCGAGCAGTACTTC. Full variable domain (missing parts from reference TRBV9 and TRBJ2-7): DSGVTQTPKHLITATGQRVTLRCSPRSGDLSVYWYQQSLDQGLQFLIQYYNGEERAKGNILERFSAQQFPDLHSELNLSSLELGDSALYFCASSVEDRVGEQYFGPGTRLTVT.

This chain uses TRBV7-6 with TRBJ1-4; 8 bases map to TRBD1. The CDR3 contains 15 residues. V dropped 5 bases and J dropped 6; count of bases not matched to a gene: 8. Per the germline V gene, CDR1 is SGHVS and CDR2 is FNYEAQ. The DNA of the CDR3 is TGTGCCAGCAGCCCTTTGGCAGGGGGCGATGAAAAACTGTTTTTT. Translation: CASSPLAGGDEKLFF.

The rearrangement uses TRBV4-2 and TRBJ2-7; D might be TRBD2 (6 bases). V was shortened by 4 bases and J by 2 bases, with 12 bases between the two germline ends. Germline values: CDR1 LGHNA, CDR2 YNFKEQ. The CDR3 is 14 residues long. The CDR3 DNA reads TGTGCCAGCAGCCTTAGGGCGGGGACCTACGAGCAGTACTTC. Translation gives CASSLRAGTYEQYF.

V gene TRBV6-5 combines with J gene TRBJ1-5; TRBD1 agrees at 9 bases. This CDR3 region has 15 residues. The V gene end was trimmed by 4 bases and the J gene end by 6 bases; junction bases not matched to a gene: 7. Germline V lookup: CDR1 MNHEY, CDR2 SVGAGI. The CDR3, as DNA: TGTGCCAGCAGTTCGGGACAGGGAGGAGGTCAGCCCCAGCATTTT. Translated: CASSSGQGGGQPQHF.

The chain recombines TRBV5-4 with TRBJ1-1; D call uncertain. Trimming took 4 bases from V and 1 from J, leaving 20 bases between them. Germline V gene sequence: CDR1 SGHNT, CDR2 YYREEE (reference sequence). The CDR3 sequence is 17 residues long. CDR3 amino acids: CASSRKVPREENTEAFF. In DNA form, the CDR3 reads TGTGCCAGCAGCCGCAAGGTTCCTCGGGAGGAGAACACTGAAGCTTTCTTT.

The V gene is TRBV6-5, the J gene TRBJ1-5, with a possible D match to TRBD1 (6 bases). The germline V gene encodes CDR1 MNHEY and CDR2 SVGAGI. The CDR3 has 13 residues. Trimming took 5 bases from V and 5 from J, leaving 10 bases between them. DNA of the CDR3: TGTGCCAGCAGTGGACAGTTTGATCAGCCCCAGCATTTT. Its protein product is CASSGQFDQPQHF.

The chain is built from TRBV18 and TRBJ1-2; possibly TRBD1 for D (6 bases). The CDR3 consists of 15 residues. From germline, CDR1 is KGHSH and CDR2 LQKENI. V dropped 2 bases and J dropped 4 bases, with 14 bases sitting between them. The CDR3 sequence is CASSPIQGEVYGYTF. CDR3 DNA: TGTGCCAGCTCACCAATACAGGGAGAGGTCTATGGCTACACCTTC. The whole variable domain, remainder taken from reference TRBV18 and TRBJ1-2, is NAGVMQNPRHLVRRRGQEARLRCSPMKGHSHVYWYRQLPEEGLKFMVYLQKENIIDESGMPKERFSAEFPKEGPSILRIQQVVRGDSAAYFCASSPIQGEVYGYTFGSGTRLTVV.

The chain combines TRBV5-6 with TRBJ2-7, with 11 bases matching TRBD1. Trimming at V came to 3 bases and at J to 3 bases, leaving 8 bases not matched to a gene. The CDR3 contains 16 residues. Germline assignment: CDR1 SGHDT and CDR2 YYEEEE. The CDR3 bases are TGTGCCAGCAGCTCTCGTGGACAGGGGGCTAGCTACGAGCAGTACTTC. Its translation: CASSSRGQGASYEQYF.

The rearrangement joins TRBV7-8 to TRBJ2-7; D is perhaps TRBD2 (5 bases). Trimming took off 1 base at V and 3 bases at J, with 10 bases between the two ends. This CDR3 has 14 residues. From germline, CDR1 is SGHVS and CDR2 FQNEAQ. CDR3 sequence: CASSLEVGSYEQYF. CDR3 DNA: TGTGCCAGCAGCTTAGAGGTGGGGAGCTACGAGCAGTACTTC.

This clone came up once. The rearrangement links TRBV7-2 to TRBJ1-4; D ambiguous. Germline V CDR1 and CDR2: SGHTA, FQGNSA. This CDR3 spans 15 amino acids. V was clipped by 4 bases and J by 8 bases, with 17 bases between them. The CDR3 reads CASSYSEPGREKLFF. CDR3 nucleotides: TGTGCCAGCAGCTACTCTGAACCGGGTCGGGAAAAACTGTTTTTT. The full variable domain, in which reference TRBV7-2 and TRBJ1-4 provide the parts outside the CDR3, is GAGVSQSPSNKVTEKGKDVELRCDPISGHTALYWYRQSLGQGLEFLIYFQGNSAPDKSGLPSDRFSAERTGGSVSTLTIQRTQQEDSAVYLCASSYSEPGREKLFFGSGTQLSVL.

This sequence joins TRBV6-5 and TRBJ2-5; D possibly corresponds to TRBD1 (6 bases). V was pared by 6 bases and J by 3 bases, with 11 bases between. The length of the CDR3 is 13 residues. The germline V gene has CDR1 MNHEY and CDR2 SVGAGI. CDR3 sequence reads: CASRRDNEETQYF. The CDR3 nucleotides are TGTGCCAGCAGAAGGGACAATGAAGAGACCCAGTACTTC.

V usage is TRBV5-8 and J usage is TRBJ1-1, with D maybe TRBD1 (5 bases). Germline CDR1 is SGHTS and CDR2 is YDEGEE. With 5 bases removed from V and 5 bases from J, the gap between germline ends came to 16 bases. The length of the CDR3 is 14 residues. The CDR3 nucleotides are TGTGCCAGCAGGACAGAGTCGAGGTCGACTGAAGCTTTCTTT. Translating gives CASRTESRSTEAFF.

This clone was found a few times. The rearrangement uses TRBV19 and TRBJ1-5; D not resolved. The CDR3 is made up of 12 amino acids. Trimming removed 3 bases at V and 9 bases at J, with 9 bases between. From germline, CDR1 is LNHDA and CDR2 SQIVND (reference sequence). This CDR3 reads CASSILLSPQHF. The CDR3 DNA reads as TGTGCCAGTAGTATTCTCCTATCGCCCCAGCATTTT. Full variable domain (missing parts from reference TRBV19 and TRBJ1-5): DGGITQSPKYLFRKEGQNVTLSCEQNLNHDAMYWYRQDPGQGLRLIYYSQIVNDFQKGDIAEGYSVSREKKESFPLTVTSAQKNPTAFYLCASSILLSPQHFGDGTRLSIL.

The chain links TRBV2 to TRBJ2-5; D remains unclear. V gave up 7 bases and J gave up 5 bases, with 14 bases separating them. The CDR3 runs 13 residues. The germline V gene has CDR1 SNHLY and CDR2 FYNNEI. The CDR3 DNA follows: TGTGCCAGCAAGGTCAGGATTGAGGAGACCCAGTACTTC. Its protein is CASKVRIEETQYF. The complete variable domain, with remaining parts taken from reference TRBV2 and TRBJ2-5, reads EPEVTQTPSHQVTQMGQEVILRCVPISNHLYFYWYRQILGQKVEFLVSFYNNEISEKSEIFDDQFSVERPDGSNFTLKIRSTKLEDSAMYFCASKVRIEETQYFGPGTRLLVL.

The V call is TRBV27, the J call TRBJ2-1; 8 nucleotides line up with TRBD2. The CDR3 is made up of 19 amino acids. CDR1 MNHEY and CDR2 SMNVEV come from the germline V gene (reference sequence). J was trimmed by 0 bases and V by 8 bases; bases with no gene match: 18. The CDR3 region has the DNA TGTGCCAGCTCGCTGACCGGGACTAGGGTCTACATCTCCTACAATGAGCAGTTCTTC. Translation gives CASSLTGTRVYISYNEQFF.

This clone was seen just once. This chain joins TRBV5-4 and TRBJ2-7; 8 nucleotides match TRBD2. With 5 bases clipped from V and 3 bases from J, the junction kept 13 bases outside the gene matches. The CDR3 extends over 16 amino acids. From germline, CDR1 is SGHNT and CDR2 YYREEE (reference sequence). The CDR3 is CASRSGGSSPYYEQYF. For the CDR3, the DNA is TGTGCCAGCAGGAGCGGGGGATCCTCCCCCTACTACGAGCAGTACTTC. Full variable domain (rest looked up from reference TRBV5-4 and TRBJ2-7): ETGVTQSPTHLIKTRGQQVTLRCSSQSGHNTVSWYQQALGQGPQFIFQYYREEENGRGNFPPRFSGLQFPNYSSELNVNALELDDSALYLCASRSGGSSPYYEQYFGPGTRLTVT.

V and J are TRBV18 and TRBJ1-5, with D possibly TRBD1 on 6 matching bases. From germline, CDR1 is KGHSH and CDR2 LQKENI. The ends were cut back, 6 bases at V and 2 bases at J, with 8 bases in the middle. This CDR3 spans 13 amino acids. CDR3 in amino acids: CASSTGGNQPQHF. The CDR3 DNA is TGTGCCAGCTCGACAGGTGGCAATCAGCCCCAGCATTTT. Full variable domain (rest looked up from reference TRBV18 and TRBJ1-5): NAGVMQNPRHLVRRRGQEARLRCSPMKGHSHVYWYRQLPEEGLKFMVYLQKENIIDESGMPKERFSAEFPKEGPSILRIQQVVRGDSAAYFCASSTGGNQPQHFGDGTRLSIL.

Only one count was recorded for this clone. The chain uses TRBV6-6 and TRBJ1-1; no firm D call. This CDR3 spans 13 amino acids. Germline-derived CDR1 and CDR2 are MNHNY and SVGAGI (reference sequence). Trimming removed 2 bases at V and 1 base at J, with 5 bases between. The CDR3 DNA sequence: TGTGCCAGCAGTTACGAGCCGAACACTGAAGCTTTCTTT. Amino acid sequence: CASSYEPNTEAFF.

Comment on this clone: The sample contains more than one DNA sequence encoding this CDR3. The V call is TRBV27, the J call TRBJ2-1, with 7 bases fitting TRBD2. Germline CDR1 reads MNHEY; CDR2 reads SMNVEV (reference sequence). There are 14 residues in the CDR3. Trimming at V came to 2 bases and at J to 4 bases, leaving 2 bases not matched to a gene. CDR3 nucleotide sequence: TGTGCCAGCAGTTTAGCGGGAGATTACAATGAGCAGTTCTTC. This translates into CASSLAGDYNEQFF.

This clone was found once. J is TRBJ1-2 and V is TRBV5-6; D is undetermined. Per the germline V gene, CDR1 is SGHDT and CDR2 is YYEEEE. The germline V and J ends were trimmed by 2 bases and 2 bases, with 7 bases remaining between them. The CDR3 extends over 13 amino acids. CDR3 residues: CASSLFGNYGYTF. The CDR3 region has the DNA TGTGCCAGCAGCTTATTCGGGAACTATGGCTACACCTTC.

This clone has a single count. CDR3 region: CASSSLPGQANTGELFF. The CDR3 bases are TGTGCCAGCAGCTCGCTGCCCGGACAGGCGAACACCGGGGAGCTGTTTTTT. The J gene is TRBJ2-2, the V gene TRBV5-4, with 7 bases lining up with TRBD1. The CDR3 extends over 17 amino acids. Germline V lookup: CDR1 SGHNT, CDR2 YYREEE (reference sequence). V was pared by 3 bases and J by 0 bases, with 8 bases of the junction left unmatched. Supplemented by reference TRBV5-4 and TRBJ2-2, the full variable domain reads ETGVTQSPTHLIKTRGQQVTLRCSSQSGHNTVSWYQQALGQGPQFIFQYYREEENGRGNFPPRFSGLQFPNYSSELNVNALELDDSALYLCASSSLPGQANTGELFFGEGSRLTVL.

The chain uses TRBV5-4 and TRBJ1-2; 9 nucleotides match TRBD1. The germline gives CDR1 SGHNT, CDR2 YYREEE (reference sequence). V trimming: 4 bases; J trimming: 2 bases; junction bases outside the gene matches: 6. The CDR3 runs to 15 residues. The CDR3, as DNA: TGTGCCAGCAGCCCCCGGGACAGGGCCAACTATGGCTACACCTTC. Its translation is CASSPRDRANYGYTF.

The rearrangement joins TRBV7-2 to TRBJ2-7; TRBD2 aligns across 14 bases. Germline V gene data show CDR1 as SGHTA and CDR2 as FQGNSA. The CDR3 loop spans 16 amino acids. Losses at the gene ends were 4 bases for V and 3 bases for J; bases not matched to a gene: 5. This chain's CDR3 is CASSSLGTSGGYEQYF. DNA for the CDR3: TGTGCCAGCAGCTCCCTCGGGACTAGCGGGGGCTACGAGCAGTACTTC.

The genes are TRBV14 and TRBJ2-1; D ambiguous. V was clipped by 2 bases and J by 0 bases, with 8 bases between them. The germline V gene has CDR1 SGHDN and CDR2 FVKESK. The CDR3 has 15 residues. The CDR3 nucleotides read TGTGCCAGCAGCCAATTAAAGAGCTCCTACAATGAGCAGTTCTTC. It is translated as CASSQLKSSYNEQFF.